Below, 21 T cell receptor beta chains from the same sample are listed, as sequenced in a study of cytomegalovirus exposure and HLA in healthy donors. Primers included in the PCR were 60 Vbeta and 13 Jbeta primers. TCRdb keeps only in-frame clones here, not all; method: immunoSEQ multiplex PCR. This table has under 200,000 clones, over 65% appearing once. Sequencing input: PBMCs. These receptors were obtained from a woman aged 40 to 55 in good health and CMV-seropositive.

This chain links TRBV9 with TRBJ1-1, with D tentatively TRBD1 (5 bases). CDR1 and CDR2 (germline): SGDLS, YYNGEE. Trimming removed 0 bases from V and 4 bases from J, with 7 bases in between. The CDR3 loop spans 13 amino acids. CDR3 coding DNA: TGTGCCAGCAGCGTAGTCCAGGGCACTGAAGCTTTCTTT. It specifies CASSVVQGTEAFF.

This clone has just one count. This chain joins TRBV5-1 and TRBJ1-1; TRBD1 is a possible D gene (6 bases). CDR1 is SGHRS and CDR2 is YFSETQ in the germline V gene. V lost 4 bases, J lost 2 bases, and 12 bases lay in between. The CDR3 runs 14 residues. The CDR3 coding sequence is TGCGCCAGCAGCCCACGGACAGTTAACACTGAAGCTTTCTTT. It yields the protein CASSPRTVNTEAFF.

This chain links TRBV2 with TRBJ2-1; 9 nucleotides line up with TRBD1. The CDR3 is 15 amino acids. Germline V gene sequence: CDR1 SNHLY, CDR2 FYNNEI. V lost 7 bases and J lost 3; bases outside the gene matches: 7. This CDR3 reads CASISGTGIYNEQFF. Here the CDR3 DNA reads TGTGCCAGCATCTCCGGGACAGGGATCTACAATGAGCAGTTCTTC.

The chain employs TRBV11-3 and TRBJ2-2, with 16 bases matching TRBD2. V lost 5 bases, J lost 5 bases, and 2 bases stayed unmatched. CDR1 is SGHNT, CDR2 YENEEA, per germline. The CDR3 sequence is 16 residues long. The CDR3 loop reads CASSLGLAGGTGELFF. Written as DNA, the CDR3 is TGTGCCAGCAGCCTGGGACTAGCGGGAGGGACCGGGGAGCTGTTTTTT.

The chain uses TRBV5-4 and TRBJ2-5; no clear D gene. The J call is in doubt because the DNA end fits TRBJ2-7 better. The CDR3 length is 13 residues. The germline V gene encodes CDR1 SGHNT and CDR2 YYREEE (reference sequence). The CDR3 loop is CASGSSSSYEQYF. DNA of the CDR3: TGTGCCAGCGGCTCCTCGAGCTCCTACGAGCAGTACTTC.

V usage is TRBV5-4 and J usage is TRBJ2-7; no reliable D call. Germline CDR1 and CDR2: SGHNT and YYREEE (reference sequence). Trimming removed 0 bases from V and 5 bases from J, with 18 bases in between. The CDR3 covers 16 residues. DNA for the CDR3: TGTGCCAGCAGCTTGGATGGGCGAGTGGTACCCAACGAGCAGTACTTC. This codes for CASSLDGRVVPNEQYF.

The chain couples TRBV6-1 to TRBJ1-2; D not certain. This CDR3 contains 14 residues. The ends were cut back, 3 bases at V and 6 bases at J, with 14 bases in the middle. CDR1 and CDR2 from the germline V gene are MNHNS and SASEGT. Here the CDR3 reads CASSDWTDGDGYTF. The CDR3 DNA sequence: TGTGCCAGCAGTGACTGGACCGACGGGGATGGCTACACCTTC.

V gene TRBV11-1 combines with J gene TRBJ2-7, with 11 bases identical to TRBD2. This CDR3 region has 17 residues. The junction had 5 bases not matched to a gene; V was cut back by 1 base and J by 0 bases. Germline V gives CDR1 SGHAT, CDR2 FQDESV (reference sequence). The DNA for the CDR3 is TGTGCCAGCAGCTTAGAACTAGCGGGGGCCTCCTCCTACGAGCAGTACTTC. Its translation: CASSLELAGASSYEQYF.

This clone was seen a single time. V gene TRBV28 combines with J gene TRBJ2-7, with TRBD2 matching over 8 bases. This CDR3 has 19 amino acids. V lost 2 bases to trimming and J lost 6 bases; unmatched junction nucleotides: 21. In germline, CDR1 is MDHEN, CDR2 SYDVKM. The CDR3 DNA reads TGTGCCAGCAGTTTAGCACGGGGGGCCGGCGGCGGGAGGAGGGGCGAGCAGTACTTC. This translates into CASSLARGAGGGRRGEQYF.

The genes are TRBV28 and TRBJ2-1; 9 bases line up with TRBD2. CDR1 MDHEN and CDR2 SYDVKM come from the germline V gene. V gave up 8 bases and J gave up 0 bases; unmatched junction bases: 17. There are 19 residues in the CDR3. The CDR3 region has the DNA TGTGCCAGCGGATCCTTAGGGGCGGGAGGGCCCAGCTCCTACAATGAGCAGTTCTTC. It specifies CASGSLGAGGPSSYNEQFF.

The chain is built from TRBV7-2 and TRBJ2-5, with 7 bases fitting TRBD2. The V gene's germline CDR1 is SGHTA and CDR2 FQGNSA. The length of the CDR3 is 13 residues. V lost 1 base and J lost 12; bases outside the gene matches: 8. CDR3 DNA: TGTGCCAGCAGCTTAGAGCTCCGGGACTACGAGTACTTC. Amino acids: CASSLELRDYEYF.

This clone was observed a handful of times. The gene calls are TRBV29-1 and TRBJ2-7; possible D gene TRBD1, 6 bases. V was cut by 3 bases and J by 7 bases, with 16 bases left in between. Germline V gene data show CDR1 as SQVTM and CDR2 as ANQGSEA. This CDR3 comprises 13 residues. CDR3 sequence: CSVESALRGEQYF. DNA of the CDR3: TGCAGCGTTGAGTCTGCATTAAGGGGGGAGCAGTACTTC.

J is TRBJ2-3 and V is TRBV5-4, with 13 bases fitting TRBD2. The CDR3 is 17 amino acids. The trim removed 4 bases at V and 2 bases at J, leaving 7 bases unmatched. Per germline, CDR1 SGHNT and CDR2 YYREEE (reference sequence). As DNA, the CDR3 is TGTGCCAGCAGCGGCAGGACTAGCGGGGGAGTCACAGATACGCAGTATTTT. Amino acids: CASSGRTSGGVTDTQYF.

The chain is built from TRBV28 and TRBJ2-2; tentative D call: TRBD1 (5 bases). CDR1 MDHEN and CDR2 SYDVKM come from the germline V gene. V was cut by 6 bases and J by 2 bases, with 13 bases left in between. The CDR3 sequence is 15 residues long. The CDR3 DNA follows: TGTGCCAGCAGGACGCCAGGGATAAACACCGGGGAGCTGTTTTTT. Amino acid sequence: CASRTPGINTGELFF.

The chain recombines TRBV7-9 with TRBJ1-2, with D unclear. CDR1 is SEHNR and CDR2 is FQNEAQ in the germline V gene (reference sequence). The CDR3 spans 14 residues. The germline V and J ends were trimmed by 5 bases and 4 bases, with 14 bases remaining between them. Here the CDR3 reads CASSRGDDTYGYTF. The CDR3 nucleotides are TGTGCCAGCAGCCGGGGTGATGATACCTATGGCTACACCTTC. The full variable domain, its missing parts supplied by reference TRBV7-9 and TRBJ1-2, is DTGVSQNPRHKITKRGQNVTFRCDPISEHNRLYWYRQTLGQGPEFLTYFQNEAQLEKSRLLSDRFSAERPKGSFSTLEIQRTEQGDSAMYLCASSRGDDTYGYTFGSGTRLTVV.

V usage is TRBV5-4 and J usage is TRBJ1-3, with TRBD1 matching over 12 bases. With 4 bases clipped from V and 8 bases from J, the junction kept 10 bases outside the gene matches. This CDR3 has 16 amino acids. Germline V gives CDR1 SGHNT, CDR2 YYREEE (reference sequence). In DNA form, the CDR3 reads TGTGCCAGCAGCGGCCGACCGGGACAGGGGGCGGACACCATATATTTT. Translation gives CASSGRPGQGADTIYF.

This clone occurred once. The J gene is TRBJ2-7, the V gene TRBV7-2; possible D gene TRBD1, 6 bases. The CDR3 loop spans 15 amino acids. CDR1 and CDR2 (germline): SGHTA, FQGNSA. The germline V and J ends were trimmed by 1 base and 3 bases, with 13 bases remaining between them. As DNA, the CDR3 is TGTGCCAGCAGCTTAGGGCTAGGGGGTAGCTACGAGCAGTACTTC. Translated, it gives CASSLGLGGSYEQYF.

The V gene is TRBV7-9, the J gene TRBJ2-7, with a possible D match to TRBD1 (5 bases). The V gene lost 1 base and the J gene lost 6 bases, with 13 bases spanning the gap. This CDR3 comprises 14 residues. Germline V CDR1 and CDR2: SEHNR, FQNEAQ (reference sequence). This CDR3 is CASSLVGQRGEQYF. CDR3 DNA sequence: TGTGCCAGCAGCTTAGTCGGCCAAAGGGGCGAGCAGTACTTC.

As regards this clone: Mismatch with germline at one junction end may stem from a read error. CDR3 DNA sequence: TGTGCCAGCAGTGACAGTTTCAATCAGCCCCAGAATTTT. This gives the protein CASSDSFNQPQNF. The J gene is TRBJ1-5, the V gene TRBV7-2, with D possibly TRBD1 on 5 matching bases. CDR3 size: 13 residues. Per germline, CDR1 SGHTA and CDR2 FQGNSA.

The chain links TRBV7-8 to TRBJ2-7; D is unresolved. V lost 1 base to trimming and J lost 3 bases, with 10 bases between them. Germline V CDR1 and CDR2: SGHVS, FQNEAQ. The CDR3 extends over 14 amino acids. The CDR3 protein is CASSLEGVNYEQYF. The CDR3 coding sequence is TGTGCCAGCAGCTTAGAAGGAGTAAACTACGAGCAGTACTTC.

This clone was recorded once. V is TRBV28 and J is TRBJ1-1; 7 positions agree with TRBD1. Germline CDR1 and CDR2: MDHEN and SYDVKM. The CDR3 has 15 residues. Losses at the gene ends were 8 bases for V and 4 bases for J; bases not matched to a gene: 13. CDR3: CASRIFRGKGTEAFF. In DNA, the CDR3 is TGTGCCAGCCGGATATTCAGGGGGAAAGGCACTGAAGCTTTCTTT.